The sequence of this T cell receptor (beta chain) was determined in a study of blood T cell repertoires in COVID-19. At the level of the study: Acute and convalescent COVID-19 specimens originated in the United States, Italy and Spain. From T cells, B-cell-depleted T cells, or PBMCs came the material, which was cDNA or gDNA.

As originally analysed: Amplification with reference gene primers provided the estimates of nucleated cell counts. The assay was immunoSEQ multiplex PCR, and TCRdb's table has in-frame clones only and misses some. That table furnishes V, J and clone size, whereas the DNA furnished D and trimming. The table has about 360,000 clones, about 88% seen once. This clone has just one count. Germline values: CDR1 MNHEY, CDR2 SVGAGI. Trimming took 8 bases from V and 1 from J, leaving 11 bases between them. There are 13 residues in the CDR3. Sequencing was carried out using peripheral blood. The genes are TRBV6-5 and TRBJ1-2; possible D gene TRBD1, 6 bases. The receptor was derived from a human donor in a cohort sampled during active COVID-19. CDR3 amino acids: CASQDRLNYGYTF. CDR3 sequence (DNA): TGTGCCAGCCAGGACAGACTTAACTATGGCTACACCTTC.